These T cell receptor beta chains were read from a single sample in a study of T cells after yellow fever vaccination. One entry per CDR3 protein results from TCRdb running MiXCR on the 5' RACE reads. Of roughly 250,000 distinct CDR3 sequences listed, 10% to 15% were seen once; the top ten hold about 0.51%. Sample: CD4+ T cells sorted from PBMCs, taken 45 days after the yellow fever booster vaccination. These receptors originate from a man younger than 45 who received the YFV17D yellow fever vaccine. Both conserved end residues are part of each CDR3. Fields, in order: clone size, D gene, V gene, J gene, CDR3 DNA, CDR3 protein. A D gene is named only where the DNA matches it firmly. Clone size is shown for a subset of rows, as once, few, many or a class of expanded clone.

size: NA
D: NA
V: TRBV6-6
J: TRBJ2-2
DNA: TGTGCCAGCAGTTACGTAGAGGCCGGGGAGCTGTTTTTT
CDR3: CASSYVEAGELFF

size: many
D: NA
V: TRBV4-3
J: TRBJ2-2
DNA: TGCGCCAGCAGCCACGAAAGGGTCGGGGAGCTGTTTTTT
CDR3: CASSHERVGELFF

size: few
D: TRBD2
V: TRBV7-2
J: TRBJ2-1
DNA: TGTGCCAGCAGCTTAAGCGGGAGCGTCGGGAATGAGCAGTTCTTC
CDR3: CASSLSGSVGNEQFF

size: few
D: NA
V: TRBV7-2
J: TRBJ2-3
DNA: TGTGCCAGCAGCTTAGTTGGGACCAGCGACACAGATACGCAGTATTTT
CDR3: CASSLVGTSDTDTQYF

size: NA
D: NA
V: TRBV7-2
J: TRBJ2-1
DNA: TGTGCCAGCAGCTTGCGGACACCCAATGAGCAGTTCTTC
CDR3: CASSLRTPNEQFF

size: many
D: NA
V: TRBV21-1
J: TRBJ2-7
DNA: TGTGCCAGCAGCTCGGCAGGGAAAAGCCACGAGCAGTACTTC
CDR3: CASSSAGKSHEQYF

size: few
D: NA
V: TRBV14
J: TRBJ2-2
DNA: TGTGCCAGCAGCCCCACGTTGGCCGGGGAGCTGTTTTTT
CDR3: CASSPTLAGELFF

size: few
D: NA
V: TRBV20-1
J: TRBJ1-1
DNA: TGCAGTGCCTCGTACGACACTGAAGCTTTCTTT
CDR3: CSASYDTEAFF

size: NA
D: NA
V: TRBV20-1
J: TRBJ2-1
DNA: TGCAGTGCTAGAGAGTTGGGGTCCTACAATGAGCAGTTCTTC
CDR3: CSARELGSYNEQFF

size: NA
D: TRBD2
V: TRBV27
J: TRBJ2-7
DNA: TGTGCCAGCAGTCCTAGACTAGCGGGAGTCTTCGAGCAGTACTTC
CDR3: CASSPRLAGVFEQYF

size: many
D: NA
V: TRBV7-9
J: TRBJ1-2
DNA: TGTGCCAGCAGCTTCCCCGAGTCCGGGGATGGCTACACCTTC
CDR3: CASSFPESGDGYTF

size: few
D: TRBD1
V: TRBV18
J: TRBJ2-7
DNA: TGTGCCAGCTCAGGGACAGGGTGGTACGAGCAGTACTTC
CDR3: CASSGTGWYEQYF

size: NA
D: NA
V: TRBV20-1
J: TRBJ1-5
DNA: TGCAGTGCTAGAGTCGGGGGGGATCAGCCCCAGCATTTT
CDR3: CSARVGGDQPQHF

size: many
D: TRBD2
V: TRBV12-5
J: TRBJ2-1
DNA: TGTGCTAGTGGTTCTAGCGGAACGAATGAGCAGTTCTTC
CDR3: CASGSSGTNEQFF

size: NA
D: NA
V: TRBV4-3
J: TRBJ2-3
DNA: TGCGCCAGCAGCCAAGATGCAGCGCGCACAGATACGCAGTATTTT
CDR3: CASSQDAARTDTQYF

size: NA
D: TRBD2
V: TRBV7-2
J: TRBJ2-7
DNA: TGTGCCAGCAGCTTAGCGCCGACTAGCGGGGAGCAGTACTTC
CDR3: CASSLAPTSGEQYF

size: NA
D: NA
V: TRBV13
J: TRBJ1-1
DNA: TGTGCCAGCAGCTCATGGGGCGGGACTGAAGCTTTCTTT
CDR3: CASSSWGGTEAFF

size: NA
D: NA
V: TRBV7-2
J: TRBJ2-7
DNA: TGTGCCAGCAGATTTGGTCTGAGGGGACGATACGAGCAGTACTTC
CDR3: CASRFGLRGRYEQYF

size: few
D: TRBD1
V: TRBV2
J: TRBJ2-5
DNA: TGTGCCAGCAGTGAAGCGCGGCAAGGCGCCCGACAGGGCTGGGGGACCCAGTACTTC
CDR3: CASSEARQGARQGWGTQYF

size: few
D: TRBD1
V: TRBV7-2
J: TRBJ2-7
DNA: TGTGCCAGCAGCTTAGACAGGGGGATGAACGAGCAGTACTTC
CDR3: CASSLDRGMNEQYF

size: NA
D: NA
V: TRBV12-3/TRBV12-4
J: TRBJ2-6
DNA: TGTGCCAGCAGTTTCGGGGGACTTGATCTCTCTGGGGCCAACGTCCTGACTTTC
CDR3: CASSFGGLDLSGANVLTF

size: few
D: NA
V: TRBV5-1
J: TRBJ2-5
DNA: TGCGCCAGCAGCTTGAGTCCGACATCGATTGAGACCCAGTACTTC
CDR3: CASSLSPTSIETQYF

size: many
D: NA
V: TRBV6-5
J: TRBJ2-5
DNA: TGTGCCAGCAGTCACCGCCTGGCCCAAGAGACCCAGTACTTC
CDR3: CASSHRLAQETQYF

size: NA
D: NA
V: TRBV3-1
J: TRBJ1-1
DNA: TGTGCCAGCAGTCCCGGGACCCCTGGGGTGGCTTTCTTT
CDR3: CASSPGTPGVAFF

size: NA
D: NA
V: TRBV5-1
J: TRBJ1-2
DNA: TGCGCCAGCAGCTTTAATAAACCTACAGATGGCTACACCTTC
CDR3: CASSFNKPTDGYTF

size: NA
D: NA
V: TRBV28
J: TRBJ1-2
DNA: TGTGCCAGCAGTACCCATATCTATGGCTACACCTTC
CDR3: CASSTHIYGYTF

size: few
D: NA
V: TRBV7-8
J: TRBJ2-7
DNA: TGTGCCAGCAGCTTAGTAGTAGACCGTCTTAGGAGCTCCTACGAGCAGTACTTC
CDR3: CASSLVVDRLRSSYEQYF

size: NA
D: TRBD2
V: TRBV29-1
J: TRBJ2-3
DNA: TGCAGCGTTGAAAGGCCACCGGGGGGTACGCAGTATTTT
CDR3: CSVERPPGGTQYF

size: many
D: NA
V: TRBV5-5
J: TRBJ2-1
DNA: TGTGCCAGCAGCTTGGAACAGAGCTCCTACAATGAGCAGTTCTTC
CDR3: CASSLEQSSYNEQFF

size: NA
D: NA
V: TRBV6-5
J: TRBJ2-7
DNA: TGTGCCAGCAGTTACTCCGGGGGGCGTTACTACGAGCAGTACTTC
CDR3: CASSYSGGRYYEQYF

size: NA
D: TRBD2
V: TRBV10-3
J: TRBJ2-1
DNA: TGTGCCATCAGGGGCGGACTAGCGCCCCGGGATGAGCAGTTCTTC
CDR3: CAIRGGLAPRDEQFF

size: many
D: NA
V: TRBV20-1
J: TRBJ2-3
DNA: TGCAGTGCTAAACCGGGACTCCAACAGTATTTT
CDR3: CSAKPGLQQYF

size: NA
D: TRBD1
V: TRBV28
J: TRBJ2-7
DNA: TGTGCCAGCAGTTCCACCCTCACAGGGGGCGAGCAGTACTTC
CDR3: CASSSTLTGGEQYF

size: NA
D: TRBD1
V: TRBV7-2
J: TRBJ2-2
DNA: TGTGCCAGCAGCTCTTACTGGACAGGGACCACCGGGGAGCTGTTTTTT
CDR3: CASSSYWTGTTGELFF

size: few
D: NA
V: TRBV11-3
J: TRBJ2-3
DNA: TGTGCCAGCAGCTTAGACCATAAGGCAGATACGCAGTATTTT
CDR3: CASSLDHKADTQYF

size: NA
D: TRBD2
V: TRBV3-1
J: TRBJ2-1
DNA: TGTGCCAGCAGCCCCCTCATCGGCGGGGGACCTCAGTTCTTC
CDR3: CASSPLIGGGPQFF

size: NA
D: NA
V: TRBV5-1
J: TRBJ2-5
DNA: TGCGCCAGCAGCTCCCAGGACGTAAGAGAGACCCAGTACTTC
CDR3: CASSSQDVRETQYF

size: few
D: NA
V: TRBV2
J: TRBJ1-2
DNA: TGTGCCAGCAGGACACTTTTTGGGATTAACTATGGCTACACCTTC
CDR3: CASRTLFGINYGYTF

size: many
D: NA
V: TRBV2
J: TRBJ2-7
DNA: TGTGCCAGCAGGGAGATAGGCCTTCTCTCATCCTACGAGCAGTACTTC
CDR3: CASREIGLLSSYEQYF

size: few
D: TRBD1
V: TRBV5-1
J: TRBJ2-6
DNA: TGCGCCAGCAACACAGGGGGGAGCTCTGGGGCCAACGTCCTGACTTTC
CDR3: CASNTGGSSGANVLTF

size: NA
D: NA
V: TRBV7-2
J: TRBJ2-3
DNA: TGTGCCAGCAGCCCTATGAGGTTGCCCACAGATACGCAGTATTTT
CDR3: CASSPMRLPTDTQYF

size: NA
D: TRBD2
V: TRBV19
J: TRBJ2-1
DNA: TGTGCCAGTAGTAACCCTTGGGCGGGAGCAACCAATGAGCAGTTCTTC
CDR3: CASSNPWAGATNEQFF